This T cell receptor beta chain is drawn from a study of blood T cell repertoires in COVID-19. The overall study: COVID-19 samples collected from the United States, Italy and Spain covered acute and convalescent phases. Sources were T cells, B-cell-depleted T cells, or PBMCs; the material itself was cDNA or gDNA.

Seattle patients were enrolled while actively infected and followed longitudinally. Authors' data handling: Estimates of nucleated cell counts were drawn from the amplification of reference gene primers. The method was immunoSEQ multiplex PCR; TCRdb's version includes in-frame clones alone and lacks a portion of them. Clone size and the V and J calls come from that table; the DNA yielded D and trimming. This repertoire shows hundreds of thousands of clones, around 88% found once; its top ten account for over 10%. This CDR3 has 15 amino acids. With 4 bases clipped from V and 0 bases from J, the junction kept 2 bases outside the gene matches. Looked up from germline, CDR1 is ENHRY and CDR2 is SYGVKD.

The chain couples TRBV10-3 to TRBJ1-5; 8 bases align to TRBD1. The receptor's source is an older woman with COVID-19, enrolled during active disease. The sequencing sample was made of peripheral blood. CDR3 amino acids: CAISGTGNSNQPQHF. CDR3 nucleotide sequence: TGTGCCATCAGTGGGACAGGGAATAGCAATCAGCCCCAGCATTTT.